This is a list of T cell receptor beta chains from one sample in a study of blood T cells in healthy people across ages. From the 5' RACE reads, TCRdb called clonotypes with MiXCR, one entry per CDR3 protein. Among hundreds of thousands of distinct CDR3 sequences listed, around 45% were seen once. Sequencing input: blood. The receptors shown here come from a man aged 60 to 69 in good health. Both conserved end residues are part of each CDR3. Each record gives: clone size, D gene, V gene, J gene, CDR3 protein, CDR3 DNA. D genes are given only for firm matches. Part of the rows lack a size; the others show once, few, many or a class for expanded clones.

.	.	TRBV6-1	TRBJ2-7	CATLGGAYEQYF	TGTGCCACCTTAGGTGGGGCCTACGAGCAGTACTTC
.	.	TRBV18	TRBJ2-3	CASSPPNEGTDTQYF	TGTGCCAGCTCACCACCGAATGAGGGCACAGATACGCAGTATTTT
few	.	TRBV4-1	TRBJ2-5	CASSQIGGREKTQYF	TGCGCCAGCAGCCAAATTGGAGGTCGGGAAAAAACCCAGTACTTC
.	.	TRBV4-1	TRBJ1-1	CASSQESAVGVGNFF	.
.	.	TRBV6-2/TRBV6-3	TRBJ2-1	CASSYRGRSNEQFF	TGTGCCAGCAGTTACAGGGGCCGTAGCAATGAGCAGTTCTTC
few	TRBD1	TRBV20-1	TRBJ1-4	CSARDPTGGRPANEKLFF	TGCAGTGCTAGAGACCCGACAGGGGGACGTCCGGCTAATGAAAAACTGTTTTTT
once	TRBD1	TRBV2	TRBJ2-7	CASSARTGATEQYF	TGTGCCAGCAGCGCGCGGACAGGAGCTACCGAGCAGTACTTC
.	TRBD2	TRBV6-2/TRBV6-3	TRBJ2-3	CASSETGTRGRDTQYF	TGTGCCAGCAGCGAAACCGGGACTAGAGGTCGCGATACGCAGTATTTT
once	TRBD1	TRBV2	TRBJ1-4	CASTVDRGYEKLFF	TGTGCCAGCACCGTAGACAGGGGATATGAAAAACTGTTTTTT
.	TRBD1	TRBV27	TRBJ2-1	CASSPGTGRGETQFF	TGTGCCAGCAGTCCAGGGACAGGGAGGGGAGAGACCCAGTTCTTC
.	TRBD2	TRBV4-3	TRBJ2-3	CASSVSTGGPDTQYF	TGCGCCAGCAGCGTTTCGACGGGGGGGCCAGATACGCAGTATTTT
.	TRBD1	TRBV6-1	TRBJ2-5	CASSGPTGETQYF	TGTGCCAGCAGTGGCCCGACAGGGGAGACCCAGTACTTC
.	TRBD1	TRBV12-3/TRBV12-4	TRBJ2-5	CASSDRDRGLQYF	TGTGCCAGCAGTGACCGGGACAGGGGCTTGCAGTACTTC
.	.	TRBV6-6	TRBJ1-2	CASSATVIVSYGYTF	TGTGCCAGCAGTGCGACAGTGATTGTTTCGTATGGCTACACCTTC
few	TRBD2	TRBV7-2	TRBJ2-1	CASTPASGDSYNEQFF	TGTGCCAGCACCCCGGCTAGCGGGGACTCCTACAATGAGCAGTTCTTC
.	TRBD2	TRBV24-1	TRBJ2-3	CATSRGGNTDTQYF	TGTGCCACCAGTCGGGGAGGGAACACAGATACGCAGTATTTT
.	.	TRBV7-2	TRBJ2-3	CASSKRVGSSRDTQYF	TGTGCCAGCAGCAAACGGGTTGGCAGCAGCAGAGATACGCAGTATTTT
many	.	TRBV4-3	TRBJ2-6	CASSQGFGKAGANVLTF	TGCGCCAGCAGCCAGGGTTTCGGGAAGGCTGGGGCCAACGTCCTGACTTTC
few	TRBD2	TRBV9	TRBJ2-1	CASSVGSSGGREQFF	TGTGCCAGCAGCGTGGGGTCTAGCGGGGGGCGAGAGCAGTTCTTC
few	.	TRBV4-1	TRBJ1-4	CASSQDQTGKGGEKLFF	TGCGCCAGCAGCCAAGACCAAACAGGGAAAGGTGGTGAAAAACTGTTTTTT
.	.	TRBV7-9	TRBJ2-1	CAVSPNTGRGHNEQFF	TGTGCCGTCTCCCCCAACACAGGGAGAGGCCACAATGAGCAGTTTTTC
.	TRBD2	TRBV2	TRBJ2-3	CASKIAGKDTQYF	TGTGCCAGCAAGATAGCGGGCAAAGATACGCAGTATTTT
few	.	TRBV5-1	TRBJ1-1	CASKDAGGATEAFF	TGCGCCAGCAAAGATGCGGGGGGCGCCACTGAAGCTTTCTTT
many	TRBD2	TRBV5-1	TRBJ2-5	CASSPAGLQETQYF	TGCGCCAGCAGCCCGGCGGGACTACAAGAGACCCAGTACTTC
.	.	TRBV4-1	TRBJ2-3	CASSRRQYSTDTQYF	TGCGCCAGCAGCCGACGACAATACTCCACAGATACGCAGTATTTT
few	TRBD1	TRBV9	TRBJ1-2	CASSVLQGSYGYTF	TGTGCCAGCAGCGTACTACAGGGGAGCTATGGCTACACCTTC
once	.	TRBV9	TRBJ2-3	CASALSEGPYTQYF	TGTGCCAGCGCCCTGAGTGAAGGACCGTATACGCAGTATTTT
.	.	TRBV20-1	TRBJ2-2	CSAPLRGNTGELFF	TGCAGTGCCCCCCTCCGGGGGAACACCGGGGAGCTGTTTTTT
once	.	TRBV20-1	TRBJ1-5	CSAILQNQPQHF	TGCAGTGCCATACTCCAGAATCAGCCCCAGCATTTT
many	.	TRBV5-1	TRBJ2-7	CASSRDPSYEQYF	TGCGCCAGTTCCCGGGACCCTTCCTACGAGCAGTACTTC
.	TRBD1	TRBV15	TRBJ2-3	CATAGQVDADTQYF	TGTGCCACCGCGGGACAGGTCGACGCAGATACGCAGTATTTT
many	TRBD1	TRBV20-1	TRBJ2-7	CSASYRGDFYEQYF	TGCAGTGCTTCATACAGGGGGGATTTCTACGAGCAGTACTTC
.	.	TRBV10-3	TRBJ2-5	CATGKETQYF	TGTGCCACAGGGAAAGAGACCCAGTACTTC
few	TRBD1	TRBV20-1	TRBJ1-2	CSVPLSQQGVSYGYTF	TGCAGTGTCCCCCTGAGCCAACAGGGGGTTAGCTATGGCTACACCTTC
.	TRBD2	TRBV12-3/TRBV12-4	TRBJ2-7	CASSFPAGGAYEQYF	TGTGCCAGCAGTTTCCCAGCGGGGGGCGCCTACGAGCAGTACTTC
.	TRBD1	TRBV7-9	TRBJ2-7	CASSLTVGQGESEQYF	TGTGCCAGCAGTCTAACCGTGGGACAGGGGGAGAGCGAGCAGTACTTC
few	TRBD2	TRBV20-1	TRBJ2-3	CSSKLAGAYITDTQYF	TGCAGCTCTAAACTAGCGGGCGCCTACATCACAGATACGCAGTATTTT
.	.	TRBV18	TRBJ1-6	CASSPNPTNSPLHF	TGTGCCAGCTCACCAAACCCCACAAATTCACCCCTCCACTTT